Sequencing of this T cell receptor beta chain was carried out in a study of blood T cells in healthy people across ages. Study information: The capture of about one barcoded beta molecule per two T cells was achieved by template switching.

The CDR3 extends over 16 amino acids. The ends lost 5 bases at V and 0 bases at J; junction bases unmatched: 7. In germline, CDR1 is SEHNR, CDR2 FQNEAQ (reference sequence). Findings and caveats of the study: Getting older went along with TCR beta diversity per million T cells dropping roughly linearly.

For the second PCR, which ran for about 7 to 11 cycles, a sample-barcoded 5' primer and a J-beta primer mix were used. The authors tagged each cDNA molecule using a template-switch adaptor with 12 random nucleotides. TCRdb re-analysed the 5' RACE reads in MiXCR, keeping a single row per CDR3 protein. The sample holds fewer than 2 million distinct CDR3 sequences, approximately 40% seen once. Remarks on this clonotype: Its antigen is undetermined.

Each donor's blood draw was 8.5 to 10 milliliters of peripheral blood. The specimen was blood. The chain is built from TRBV7-9 and TRBJ2-3; 8 bases line up with TRBD1. The TCR comes from a human donor in good health. CDR3 region: CASSPSTGESTDTQYF. The CDR3 nucleotides are TGTGCCAGCAGCCCATCGACAGGGGAAAGCACAGATACGCAGTATTTT.